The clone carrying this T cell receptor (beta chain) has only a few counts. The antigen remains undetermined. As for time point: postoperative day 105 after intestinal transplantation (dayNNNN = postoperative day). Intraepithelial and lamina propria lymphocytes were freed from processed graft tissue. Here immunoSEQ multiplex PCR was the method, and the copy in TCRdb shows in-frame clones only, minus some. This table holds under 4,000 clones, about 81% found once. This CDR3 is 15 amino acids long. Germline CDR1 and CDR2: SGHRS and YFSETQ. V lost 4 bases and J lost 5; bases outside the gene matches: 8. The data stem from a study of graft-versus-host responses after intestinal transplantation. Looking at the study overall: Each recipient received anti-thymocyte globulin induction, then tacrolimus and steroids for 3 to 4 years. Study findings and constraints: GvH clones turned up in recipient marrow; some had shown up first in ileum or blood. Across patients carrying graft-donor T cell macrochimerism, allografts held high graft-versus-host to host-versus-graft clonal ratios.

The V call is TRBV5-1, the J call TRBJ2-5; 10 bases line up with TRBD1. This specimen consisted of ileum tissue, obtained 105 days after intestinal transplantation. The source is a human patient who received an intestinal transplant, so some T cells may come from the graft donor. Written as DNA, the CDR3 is TGCGCCAGCAGCACTTACGGACAGGGGGGGGAGACCCAGTACTTC. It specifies CASSTYGQGGETQYF. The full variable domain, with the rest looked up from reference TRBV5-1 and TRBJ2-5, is KAGVTQTPRYLIKTRGQQVTLSCSPISGHRSVSWYQQTPGQGLQFLFEYFSETQRNKGNFPGRFSGRQFSNSRSEMNVSTLELGDSALYLCASSTYGQGGETQYFGPGTRLLVL.